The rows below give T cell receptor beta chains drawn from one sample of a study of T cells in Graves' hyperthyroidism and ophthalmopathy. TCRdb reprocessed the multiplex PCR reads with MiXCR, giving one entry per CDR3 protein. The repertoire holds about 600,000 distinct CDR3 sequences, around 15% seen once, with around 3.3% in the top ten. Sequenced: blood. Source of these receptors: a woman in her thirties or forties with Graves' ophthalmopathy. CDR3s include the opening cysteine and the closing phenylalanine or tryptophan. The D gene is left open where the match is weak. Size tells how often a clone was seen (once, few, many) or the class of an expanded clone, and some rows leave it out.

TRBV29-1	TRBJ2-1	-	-	TGCAGCGTTGAGCTTTACAATGAGCAGTTCTTC	CSVELYNEQFF
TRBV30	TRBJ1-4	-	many	TGTGCCTGGACCAGGGACGGGTCATTGGGTGAAAAACTGTTTTTT	CAWTRDGSLGEKLFF
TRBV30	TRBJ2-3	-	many	TGTGCCTGGAGTATAGGCACAGATACGCAGTATTTT	CAWSIGTDTQYF
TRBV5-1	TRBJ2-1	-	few	TGCGCCAGCAGCCCCGGTAGCCCGAGCTCCTACAATGAGCAGTTCTTC	CASSPGSPSSYNEQFF
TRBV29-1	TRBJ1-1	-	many	TGCAGCGTGTGGGGCCAGGAGGAAGAAGACACTGAAGCTTTCTTT	CSVWGQEEEDTEAFF
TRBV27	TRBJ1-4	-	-	TGTGCCAGCAGTTTATCTGCCGGGACTAATGAAAAACTGTTTTTT	CASSLSAGTNEKLFF
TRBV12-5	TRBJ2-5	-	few	TGTGCTAGTGGTTTTAGGGACTTCCAAGAGACCCAGTACTTC	CASGFRDFQETQYF
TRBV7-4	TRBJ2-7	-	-	TGTGCCAGCAGCTTAGTCTTGGCTAGCCTGTACTACGAGCAGTACTTC	CASSLVLASLYYEQYF
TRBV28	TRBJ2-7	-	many	TGTGCCAGCAGTTTAAGGGGGACTTCGCGCTCCTACGAGCAGTACTTC	CASSLRGTSRSYEQYF
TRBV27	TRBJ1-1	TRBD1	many	TGTGCCAGCAGTTCAAGGGGGCCGCTTTTCTTT	CASSSRGPLFF
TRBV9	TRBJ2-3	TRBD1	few	TGTGCCAGCAGCATTAGGGGGCTCGAGGATACGCAGTATTTT	CASSIRGLEDTQYF
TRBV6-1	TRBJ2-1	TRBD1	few	TGTGCCAGCAGTGACCCGACAGGGCCCTACGAGCAGTTCTTC	CASSDPTGPYEQFF
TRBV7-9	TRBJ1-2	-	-	TGTGCCAGCAGCTCCTGGGGGGCGGGGACCTATGGCTACACCTTC	CASSSWGAGTYGYTF
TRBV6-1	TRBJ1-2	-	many	TGTGCCAGCAGTGAACGAGGGTATCGGAATGGCTACACCTTC	CASSERGYRNGYTF
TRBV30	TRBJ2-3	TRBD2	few	TGTGCCTGGAGTTTGGTACTAGCGGGGGACTACACAGATACGCAGTATTTT	CAWSLVLAGDYTDTQYF
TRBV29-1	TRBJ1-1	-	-	TGCAGCGTCGCAGCCCCCGCGGAAGCTTTCTTT	CSVAAPAEAFF
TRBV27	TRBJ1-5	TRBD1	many	TGTGCCAGCAGGGGACAGGTCGGCAATCAGCCCCAGCATTTT	CASRGQVGNQPQHF
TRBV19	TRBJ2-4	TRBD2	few	TGTGCCAGTAGTATCCCGACTGAACTAGCGGGGTTGAGGAACATTCAGTACTTC	CASSIPTELAGLRNIQYF
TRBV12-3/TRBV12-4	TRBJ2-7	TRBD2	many	TGTGCCAGCCGATTGGCGGGAGGGCCCTACGAGCAGTACTTC	CASRLAGGPYEQYF
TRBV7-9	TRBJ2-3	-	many	TGTGCCAGCAGCCCAACCGGGACTCTAAGCACAGATACGCAGTATTTT	CASSPTGTLSTDTQYF
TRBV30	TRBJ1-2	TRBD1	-	TGTGCCTGGGATAGGGGGCGAACTGCTAACTATGGCCACACCTTC	CAWDRGRTANYGHTF
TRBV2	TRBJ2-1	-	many	TGTGCCAGCACCATTCCTAGCGACAACTCCTACAATGAGCAGTTCTTC	CASTIPSDNSYNEQFF
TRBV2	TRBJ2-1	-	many	TGTGCCAGCAGTGACTTTCGGTACAATGAGCAGTTCTTC	CASSDFRYNEQFF
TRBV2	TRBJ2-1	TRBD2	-	TGTGCCAGCGGGGGACTAGCGGGGGGTAATGAGCAGTTCTTC	CASGGLAGGNEQFF
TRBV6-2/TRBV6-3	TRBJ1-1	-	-	TGTGCCAGCAGGGGAATTAAGCGAGGGGATGATAACACTGAAGCTTTCTTT	CASRGIKRGDDNTEAFF
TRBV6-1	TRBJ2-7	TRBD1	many	TGTGCCAGCAGTTTACCAAAATCGGGACAGGGACACGAGCAGTACTTC	CASSLPKSGQGHEQYF
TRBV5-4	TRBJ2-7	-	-	TGTGCCAGCAGCTCTGGGACTGGAGAGCAGTACTTC	CASSSGTGEQYF
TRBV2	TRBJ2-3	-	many	TGTGCCAGCAGTGTGTGGGGGACTGGAATCACAGATACGCAGTATTTT	CASSVWGTGITDTQYF
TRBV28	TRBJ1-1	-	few	TGTGCCAGCAACATCAGGGGCCCGGGCACTGAAGCTTTCTTT	CASNIRGPGTEAFF
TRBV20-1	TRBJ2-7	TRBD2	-	TGCAGTGCCCTAGGAGCGGGATGGTACGAGCAGTACTTC	CSALGAGWYEQYF
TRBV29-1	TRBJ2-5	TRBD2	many	TGCAGCGTTGGGCTAGCGGGGTTGTACCAAGAGACCCAGTACTTC	CSVGLAGLYQETQYF
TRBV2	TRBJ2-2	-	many	TGTGCCAGCAGGGACTCGGCGAACACCGGGGAGCTGTTTTTT	CASRDSANTGELFF